Each of the 5 T cell receptor beta chains below was sequenced from the same sample in a study of cytomegalovirus exposure and HLA in healthy donors. Primers included in the PCR were 60 Vbeta and 13 Jbeta primers. Assay used: immunoSEQ multiplex PCR; TCRdb lists only in-frame clones, some missing. The sample gives 140,000 to 150,000 clones, 65% to 80% of which show up once; under 2% is in the top ten. Sequencing was done on a sample of PBMCs. Every receptor here comes from a woman aged 40 to 55 in good health and CMV-seronegative.

The rearrangement links TRBV7-2 to TRBJ1-2; tentatively, D is TRBD1 (5 bases). The ends were cut back, 0 bases at V and 4 bases at J, with 15 bases in the middle. Germline-derived CDR1 and CDR2 are SGHTA and FQGNSA. The CDR3 has 16 amino acids. CDR3: CASSLAHPAGLYGYTF. The CDR3 region has the DNA TGTGCCAGCAGCTTAGCCCACCCCGCGGGGCTCTATGGCTACACCTTC.

This sequence joins TRBV6-4 and TRBJ2-1, with D tentatively TRBD1 (5 bases). V lost 0 bases and J lost 8, with 8 bases in between. Germline lookup yields CDR1 MRHNA and CDR2 SNTAGT. This CDR3 contains 13 residues. The CDR3 is CASSDSQGDEQFF. The CDR3 nucleotides read TGTGCCAGCAGTGACTCTCAGGGCGATGAGCAGTTCTTC.

The CDR3 here is CASSQGTSSLGTGELFF. CDR3 in DNA: TGTGCCAGCAGCCAGGGGACTAGCAGCCTGGGGACCGGGGAGCTGTTTTTT. The chain uses TRBV14 and TRBJ2-2, with 9 bases aligning to TRBD2. Losses at the gene ends were 3 bases for V and 5 bases for J; bases not matched to a gene: 10. The CDR3 loop spans 17 amino acids. Germline V gene sequence: CDR1 SGHDN, CDR2 FVKESK.

This sequence joins TRBV5-1 and TRBJ1-1; D may be TRBD1 (5 bases). The CDR3 contains 15 residues. From germline, CDR1 is SGHRS and CDR2 YFSETQ. The V and J ends lost 1 base and 4 bases respectively, with 14 bases between them. The CDR3, as DNA: TGCGCCAGCAGCTTGTCGCTGGGGCCCGGCACTGAAGCTTTCTTT. Its translation is CASSLSLGPGTEAFF. The full variable domain, with the rest looked up from reference TRBV5-1 and TRBJ1-1, is KAGVTQTPRYLIKTRGQQVTLSCSPISGHRSVSWYQQTPGQGLQFLFEYFSETQRNKGNFPGRFSGRQFSNSRSEMNVSTLELGDSALYLCASSLSLGPGTEAFFGQGTRLTVV.

This chain connects TRBV19 to TRBJ2-1; TRBD2 agrees at 10 bases. CDR3 length equals 20 residues. Trimming at V came to 5 bases and at J to 4 bases, leaving 20 bases not matched to a gene. Germline V CDR1 and CDR2: LNHDA, SQIVND (reference sequence). The CDR3 DNA is TGTGCCAGTAGTGTATTCCGGGACATAGACGGACTAGCGGAATACAATGAGCAGTTCTTC. It encodes CASSVFRDIDGLAEYNEQFF. Based on the CDR3 plus reference TRBV19 and TRBJ2-1, the full variable domain is DGGITQSPKYLFRKEGQNVTLSCEQNLNHDAMYWYRQDPGQGLRLIYYSQIVNDFQKGDIAEGYSVSREKKESFPLTVTSAQKNPTAFYLCASSVFRDIDGLAEYNEQFFGPGTRLTVL.